The next 14 T cell receptor beta chains were all read from a single sample in a study of blood T cell repertoires in COVID-19. Sequencing was performed with immunoSEQ multiplex PCR; in TCRdb, only in-frame clones are kept and a portion is missing. The sample yields approximately 300,000 clones, 83% seen once. The sample consisted of peripheral blood. The receptors derive from a woman aged 45-65 years with acute or convalescent COVID-19.

This chain's CDR3 is CASSQDLGVETQYF. In nucleotides, the CDR3 is TGTGCCAGCAGCCAAGATCTAGGGGTAGAGACCCAGTACTTC. V and J are TRBV3-1 (or the pseudogene TRBV3-2) and TRBJ2-5; a possible D gene is TRBD1 (5 bases). CDR3 length: 14 residues. V gave up 0 bases and J gave up 4 bases, with 9 bases separating them. Germline lookup yields CDR1 LGHDT and CDR2 YNNKEL (reference sequence).

This chain joins TRBV6-5 and TRBJ2-5; TRBD2 agrees at 8 bases. V gave up 8 bases and J gave up 5 bases; unmatched junction bases: 13. This CDR3 spans 15 amino acids. CDR1 is MNHEY and CDR2 is SVGAGI in the germline V gene. The CDR3 region is CASLRSGGPRETQYF. The CDR3 DNA follows: TGTGCCAGCCTGAGGTCGGGGGGGCCGCGGGAGACCCAGTACTTC.

The chain uses TRBV30 and TRBJ2-3; TRBD2 agrees at 14 bases. This CDR3 comprises 16 residues. Germline CDR1 GTSNPN, CDR2 SVGIG (reference sequence). J was trimmed by 1 base and V by 3 bases; bases with no gene match: 3. This CDR3 is CAWSRLAGGGTDTQYF. The CDR3 region has the DNA TGTGCCTGGAGCCGACTAGCGGGAGGGGGCACAGATACGCAGTATTTT.

J is TRBJ1-1 and V is TRBV7-9, with D possibly being TRBD1 (5 bases). The CDR3 runs to 14 residues. From germline, CDR1 is SEHNR and CDR2 FQNEAQ (reference sequence). V was clipped by 5 bases and J by 4 bases, with 14 bases between them. Here the CDR3 DNA reads TGTGCCAGCAGCAAGCTAGACAGTCCCACTGAAGCTTTCTTT. It encodes CASSKLDSPTEAFF.

V gene TRBV6-4 combines with J gene TRBJ1-1; 8 bases align to TRBD1. This CDR3 contains 13 residues. V trimming: 6 bases; J trimming: 0 bases; junction bases outside the gene matches: 0. Germline loops: CDR1 MRHNA, CDR2 SNTAGT. CDR3 nucleotide sequence: TGTGCCAGCAGACAGGGGGTGAACACTGAAGCTTTCTTT. Residues: CASRQGVNTEAFF.

The count of this clone is one. Other DNA variants within this sample encode the same CDR3. The chain recombines TRBV7-9 with TRBJ1-1; TRBD1 matches at 8 bases. The CDR3 runs 13 residues. Germline lookup yields CDR1 SEHNR and CDR2 FQNEAQ (reference sequence). V lost 6 bases, J lost 6 bases, and 6 bases stayed unmatched. CDR3 nucleotides: TGTGCCAGCAGAAAGGACAGGGAGGCTGAAGCTTTCTTT. Protein: CASRKDREAEAFF.

The gene calls are TRBV25-1 and TRBJ1-5; 7 nucleotides line up with TRBD1. Losses at the gene ends were 2 bases for V and 2 bases for J; bases not matched to a gene: 6. Germline CDR1 and CDR2: MGHDK and SYGVNS. The CDR3 is 16 amino acids. The CDR3 nucleotides are TGTGCCAGCAGTGAAGGAGGGGGCGACGGCAATCAGCCCCAGCATTTT. It codes for CASSEGGGDGNQPQHF. Supplemented by reference TRBV25-1 and TRBJ1-5, the full variable domain reads EADIYQTPRYLVIGTGKKITLECSQTMGHDKMYWYQQDPGMELHLIHYSYGVNSTEKGDLSSESTVSRIRTEHFPLTLESARPSHTSQYLCASSEGGGDGNQPQHFGDGTRLSIL.

This clone was observed a handful of times. CDR3 sequence reads: CASSEGPRYGYTF. The CDR3 coding sequence is TGTGCCAGCAGTGAGGGGCCGAGGTATGGCTACACCTTC. V and J are TRBV2 and TRBJ1-2, with D perhaps matching TRBD1 (5 bases). V lost 3 bases to trimming and J lost 5 bases, with 10 bases between them. The CDR3 has 13 residues. Germline loops: CDR1 SNHLY, CDR2 FYNNEI.

V gene TRBV2 combines with J gene TRBJ2-3; perhaps TRBD1 as D (5 bases). V was pared by 0 bases and J by 4 bases, with 8 bases between. CDR1 SNHLY and CDR2 FYNNEI come from the germline V gene. The CDR3 contains 14 residues. In DNA form, the CDR3 reads TGTGCCAGCAGTGAAGCGCTAGGGGCAGATACGCAGTATTTT. Translation gives CASSEALGADTQYF. The full variable domain, with the rest looked up from reference TRBV2 and TRBJ2-3, is EPEVTQTPSHQVTQMGQEVILRCVPISNHLYFYWYRQILGQKVEFLVSFYNNEISEKSEIFDDQFSVERPDGSNFTLKIRSTKLEDSAMYFCASSEALGADTQYFGPGTRLTVL.

This clone was seen a single time. The chain employs TRBV7-9 and TRBJ2-1; 13 positions agree with TRBD2. The CDR3 is 16 amino acids. CDR1 is SEHNR and CDR2 is FQNEAQ in the germline V gene (reference sequence). With 4 bases clipped from V and 6 bases from J, the junction kept 6 bases outside the gene matches. Here the CDR3 DNA reads TGTGCCAGCAGCTCAACGAGACTAGCGGGAGGCAATGAGCAGTTCTTC. Encoded protein: CASSSTRLAGGNEQFF.

This clone has only a few counts. The rearrangement uses TRBV21-1 and TRBJ2-7; TRBD2 is the table's D call and was not checked against the DNA. TRBV21-1 is designated a pseudogene. The CDR3 contains 16 residues. CDR3 nucleotide sequence: TGTGCCAGCAGCAAAGCGCAGGGAGGGGAAGTCGACGAGCAGTACTTC. It encodes CASSKAQGGEVDEQYF.

This rearrangement joins TRBV18 to TRBJ1-1; the D is unclear. V was pared by 4 bases and J by 0 bases, with 6 bases between. The CDR3 consists of 13 residues. Germline CDR1 is KGHSH and CDR2 is LQKENI. CDR3 sequence: CASSQTVNTEAFF. CDR3 bases: TGTGCCAGCTCACAAACAGTGAACACTGAAGCTTTCTTT. Filled out from reference TRBV18 and TRBJ1-1, the complete variable domain reads NAGVMQNPRHLVRRRGQEARLRCSPMKGHSHVYWYRQLPEEGLKFMVYLQKENIIDESGMPKERFSAEFPKEGPSILRIQQVVRGDSAAYFCASSQTVNTEAFFGQGTRLTVV.

The chain couples TRBV5-1 to TRBJ2-2, with 8 bases matching TRBD1. The germline gives CDR1 SGHRS, CDR2 YFSETQ. The V and J ends lost 4 bases and 3 bases, in that order; junction bases with no gene match: 11. The CDR3 has 17 amino acids. As DNA, the CDR3 is TGCGCCAGCAGCGCCGCAGCCGGGACAGGAGACACCGGGGAGCTGTTTTTT. This translates into CASSAAAGTGDTGELFF.

The chain combines TRBV5-6 with TRBJ2-5; D possibly corresponds to TRBD1 (7 bases). Germline V lookup: CDR1 SGHDT, CDR2 YYEEEE. The CDR3 is 15 amino acids. Deletions cut 4 bases from V and 5 bases from J, with 18 bases between. The CDR3 here is CASSGGTARRETQYF. The CDR3 DNA reads as TGTGCCAGCAGCGGGGGGACAGCCCGCCGGGAGACCCAGTACTTC.